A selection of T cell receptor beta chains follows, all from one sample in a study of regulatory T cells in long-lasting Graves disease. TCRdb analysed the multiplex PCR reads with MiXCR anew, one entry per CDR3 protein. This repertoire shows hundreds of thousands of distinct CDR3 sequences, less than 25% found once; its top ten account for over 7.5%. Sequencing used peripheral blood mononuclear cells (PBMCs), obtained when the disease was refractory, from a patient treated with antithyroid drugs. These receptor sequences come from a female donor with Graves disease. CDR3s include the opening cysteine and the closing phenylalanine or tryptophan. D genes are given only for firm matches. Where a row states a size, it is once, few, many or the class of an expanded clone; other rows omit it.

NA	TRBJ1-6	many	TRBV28	TGTGCCAGCACCCCGACAAGGAATTCACCCCTCCACTTT	CASTPTRNSPLHF
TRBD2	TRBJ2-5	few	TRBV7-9	TGTGCCAGCAGCTTAGTTGGTAGCGGGAGCGGGGAGACCCAGTACTTC	CASSLVGSGSGETQYF
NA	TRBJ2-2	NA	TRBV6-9	TGTGCCAGCAGTTACTCACCGGTGCCTCCGAACACCGGGGAGCTGTTTTTT	CASSYSPVPPNTGELFF
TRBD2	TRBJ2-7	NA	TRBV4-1	TGCGCCAGCAGCCAAGTGGGCGGGGGTCTTTCCTACGAGCAGTACTTC	CASSQVGGGLSYEQYF
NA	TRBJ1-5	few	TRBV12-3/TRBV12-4	TGTGCCAGCAGTTTTTTGGGTCAGCCCCAGCGTTTT	CASSFLGQPQRF
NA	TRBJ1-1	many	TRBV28	TGTGCCAGCCAAGTTGATGGAGAGTTAGCTTTCTTT	CASQVDGELAFF
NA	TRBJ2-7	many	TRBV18	TGTGCCAGCTCACCTCTCGCGGTGAGCTCCTACGAGCAGTACTTC	CASSPLAVSSYEQYF
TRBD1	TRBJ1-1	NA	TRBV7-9	TGTGCCAGCAGTTTTGGGGGACAGGGCCTAGAAGCTTTCTTT	CASSFGGQGLEAFF
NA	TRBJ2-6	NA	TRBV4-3	TGCGCCAGCAGCCCCCAAGAGCGTGGGGCCAACGTCCTGACTTTC	CASSPQERGANVLTF
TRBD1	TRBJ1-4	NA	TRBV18	TGTGCCAGCTCACCCGGACAGGGGCGGACTAATGAAAAACTGTTTTTT	CASSPGQGRTNEKLFF
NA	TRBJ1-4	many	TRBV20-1	TGCAGTGCTAGAGATCCCGGGGGCGCGGCTAATGAAAAACTGTTTTTT	CSARDPGGAANEKLFF
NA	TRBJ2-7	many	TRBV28	TGTGCCAGCAGGTCTTCATACGGCGAGCAGTACTTC	CASRSSYGEQYF
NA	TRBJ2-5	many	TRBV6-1	TGTGCCAGTCACGACAGGCTCCGCGAGACCCAGTACTTC	CASHDRLRETQYF
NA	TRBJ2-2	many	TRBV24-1	TGTGCCACCAGTGATTTGCGCACGGGCAACACCGGGGAGCTGTTTTTT	CATSDLRTGNTGELFF
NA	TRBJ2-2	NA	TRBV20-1	TGCAGTGCTTTCCCAGGGGCCGGGGAGCTGTTTTTT	CSAFPGAGELFF
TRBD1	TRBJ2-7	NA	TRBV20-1	TGCAGTGCTAGAGAAAGGGACAGGCCCTCCTACGAGCAGTACTTC	CSARERDRPSYEQYF
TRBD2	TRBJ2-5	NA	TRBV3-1	TGTGCCAGCAGCCAAGACCTAGCGGGACGGTCTGGGGAGACCCAGTACTTC	CASSQDLAGRSGETQYF
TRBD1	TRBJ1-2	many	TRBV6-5	TGTGCCAGCAGTTACGGGGAGGGGGCGATCTATGGCTACACCTTC	CASSYGEGAIYGYTF
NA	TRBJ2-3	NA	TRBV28	TGTGCCAGCAGCCCCAAAGGGGATACGCAGTATTTT	CASSPKGDTQYF
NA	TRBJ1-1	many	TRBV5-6	TGTGCCAGCAGCTTGTCGCGCAGGGCGGCTTTCTTT	CASSLSRRAAFF
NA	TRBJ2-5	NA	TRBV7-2	TGTGCCAGCAGCTTAGGCACCGGGGGAATTTTCGGGACTCAGGGCGCCCAGTACTTC	CASSLGTGGIFGTQGAQYF
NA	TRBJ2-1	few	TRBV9	TGTGCCAGCAGCGTAGTGATGGTTAAAGGCGCTGAGCAGTTCTTC	CASSVVMVKGAEQFF
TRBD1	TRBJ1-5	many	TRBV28	TGTGCCAGCAGGCGGTGGGAGACAGGGGACCAGCCCCAGCATTTT	CASRRWETGDQPQHF
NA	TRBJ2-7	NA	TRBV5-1	TGCGCCAGCAGCTTGGCAGGTGTTTACAGCGAGCAGTACTTC	CASSLAGVYSEQYF
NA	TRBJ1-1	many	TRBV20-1	TGCAGTGCTAGAGATGGTCCCCTGAACACTGAAGCTTTCTTT	CSARDGPLNTEAFF
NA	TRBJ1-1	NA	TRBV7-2	TGTGCCAGCAGCCCGGGTGCCCCTGAAGCTTTCTTT	CASSPGAPEAFF